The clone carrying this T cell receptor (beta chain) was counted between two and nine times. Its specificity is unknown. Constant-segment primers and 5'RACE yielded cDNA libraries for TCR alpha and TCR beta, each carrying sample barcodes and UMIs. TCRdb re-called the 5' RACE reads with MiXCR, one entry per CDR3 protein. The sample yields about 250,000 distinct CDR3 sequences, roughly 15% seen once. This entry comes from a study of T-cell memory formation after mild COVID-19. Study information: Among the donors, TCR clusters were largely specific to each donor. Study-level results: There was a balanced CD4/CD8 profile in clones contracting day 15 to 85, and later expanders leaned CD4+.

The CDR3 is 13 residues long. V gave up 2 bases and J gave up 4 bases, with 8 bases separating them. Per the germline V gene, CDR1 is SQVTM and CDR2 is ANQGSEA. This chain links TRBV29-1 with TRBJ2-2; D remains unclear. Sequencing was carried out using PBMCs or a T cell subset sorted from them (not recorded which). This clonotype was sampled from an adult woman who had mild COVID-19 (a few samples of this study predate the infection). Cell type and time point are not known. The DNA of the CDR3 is TGCAGCGTTGAAACCGGGTCCACCGGGGAGCTGTTTTTT. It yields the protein CSVETGSTGELFF.